The rows below give T cell receptor beta chains drawn from one sample of a study of blood T cell repertoires in COVID-19. The table came from immunoSEQ multiplex PCR; TCRdb's copy has only in-frame clones and leaves some out. This table has 250,000 to 350,000 clones, roughly 85% appearing once. The sample was PBMCs or T cells enriched from blood (not recorded which). Receptors originate from a woman in her 30s who had recovered from COVID-19. Both conserved end residues are part of each CDR3. A D gene is named only where the DNA matches it firmly. Expanded clones get a size class; other rows say once, few or many, or leave the size out.

V gene: TRBV19; J gene: TRBJ2-1; D gene: TRBD1; clone size: -; CDR3 DNA: TGTGCCAGTATAGGGGACAGGCGAGATGAGCAGTTCTTC; CDR3 protein: CASIGDRRDEQFF
V gene: TRBV5-1; J gene: TRBJ2-3; D gene: TRBD1; clone size: -; CDR3 DNA: TGCGCCAGCAGCGCCGACAGGGCGCACGATACGCAGTATTTT; CDR3 protein: CASSADRAHDTQYF
V gene: TRBV4-1; J gene: TRBJ1-1; D gene: TRBD1; clone size: -; CDR3 DNA: TGCGCCAGCAGCCGAGCAGGGGGAAGTGACACTGAAGCTTTCTTT; CDR3 protein: CASSRAGGSDTEAFF
V gene: TRBV7-3; J gene: TRBJ2-5; D gene: -; clone size: -; CDR3 DNA: TGTGCCAGCAGCTTATCAGGGGAAGAGACCCAGTACTTC; CDR3 protein: CASSLSGEETQYF
V gene: TRBV12-3/TRBV12-4; J gene: TRBJ1-1; D gene: -; clone size: -; CDR3 DNA: TGTGCCAGCAGTCCCCCAGTAGGGAGTGAAGCTTTCTTT; CDR3 protein: CASSPPVGSEAFF
V gene: TRBV21-1; J gene: TRBJ2-7; D gene: -; clone size: -; CDR3 DNA: TGTGCCAGCGCCTCCGGGACAGGGGTAGGCGAGCAGTACTTC; CDR3 protein: CASASGTGVGEQYF
V gene: TRBV6-1; J gene: TRBJ1-4; D gene: TRBD1; clone size: -; CDR3 DNA: TGTGCCAGCAGTGGAGGACAGGGGGGATGGGGTGAAAAACTGTTTTTT; CDR3 protein: CASSGGQGGWGEKLFF
V gene: TRBV5-1; J gene: TRBJ2-2; D gene: -; clone size: -; CDR3 DNA: TGCGCCAGCAGCTTGGGGCCGAACACCGGGGAGCTGTTTTTT; CDR3 protein: CASSLGPNTGELFF
V gene: TRBV5-1; J gene: TRBJ1-2; D gene: TRBD1; clone size: -; CDR3 DNA: TGCGCCAGCACCCCCGGGACAGACTATGGCTACACCTTC; CDR3 protein: CASTPGTDYGYTF
V gene: TRBV5-4; J gene: TRBJ1-2; D gene: -; clone size: -; CDR3 DNA: TGTGCCAGCAGCTTGTGGGGGGGTAGTGGCTACACCTTC; CDR3 protein: CASSLWGGSGYTF
V gene: TRBV5-4; J gene: TRBJ1-6; D gene: TRBD1; clone size: few; CDR3 DNA: TGTGCCAGCAGCTCGGGACAGGGAAATTCACCCCTCCACTTT; CDR3 protein: CASSSGQGNSPLHF
V gene: TRBV5-4; J gene: TRBJ1-2; D gene: -; clone size: -; CDR3 DNA: TGTGCCAGCAGCACGGCAGGGTCGAGGAACTATGGCTACACCTTC; CDR3 protein: CASSTAGSRNYGYTF
V gene: TRBV27; J gene: TRBJ1-6; D gene: -; clone size: -; CDR3 DNA: TGTGCCAGCAGTACCCTTAGTGGGCATTCACCCCTCCACTTT; CDR3 protein: CASSTLSGHSPLHF
V gene: TRBV3-1/TRBV3-2; J gene: TRBJ1-5; D gene: -; clone size: -; CDR3 DNA: TGTGCCAGCAGCCACAACACCGCTCTGGAGCCCCAGCATTTT; CDR3 protein: CASSHNTALEPQHF
V gene: TRBV18; J gene: TRBJ1-2; D gene: -; clone size: -; CDR3 DNA: TGTGCCAGCTCACCACCTTGGGGGCAAGGCTACACCTTC; CDR3 protein: CASSPPWGQGYTF
V gene: TRBV5-4; J gene: TRBJ2-3; D gene: TRBD2; clone size: -; CDR3 DNA: TGTGCCAGCAGCTTGACTAGCGGGGGGGCCCACGGCACAGATACGCAGTATTTT; CDR3 protein: CASSLTSGGAHGTDTQYF
V gene: TRBV6-6; J gene: TRBJ1-6; D gene: -; clone size: -; CDR3 DNA: TGTGCCAGCAGGCGGGGACGGATTAATTCACCCCTCCACTTT; CDR3 protein: CASRRGRINSPLHF
V gene: TRBV19; J gene: TRBJ1-5; D gene: -; clone size: -; CDR3 DNA: TGTGCCAGTAGTTTCCAGGCCCGGACAGTTAGCAATCAGCCCCAGCATTTT; CDR3 protein: CASSFQARTVSNQPQHF
V gene: TRBV19; J gene: TRBJ1-2; D gene: TRBD1; clone size: -; CDR3 DNA: TGTGCCAGCCTAAACCTGGACAGGAATTATGGCTACACCTTC; CDR3 protein: CASLNLDRNYGYTF
V gene: TRBV13; J gene: TRBJ2-7; D gene: TRBD1; clone size: -; CDR3 DNA: TGTGCCAGCAGCTTAGTAGGGTCAGGGGGCCACGAGCAGTACTTC; CDR3 protein: CASSLVGSGGHEQYF
V gene: TRBV5-4; J gene: TRBJ1-2; D gene: -; clone size: -; CDR3 DNA: TGTGCCAGCAGATCCAGTCTTTTGGGCTACACCTTC; CDR3 protein: CASRSSLLGYTF
V gene: TRBV15; J gene: TRBJ1-5; D gene: -; clone size: -; CDR3 DNA: TGTGCCACCAGCAGAGACCTCCCGAGGGCATATAGCAATCAGCCCCAGCATTTT; CDR3 protein: CATSRDLPRAYSNQPQHF
V gene: TRBV4-3; J gene: TRBJ1-2; D gene: -; clone size: once; CDR3 DNA: TGCGCCAGCAGCCACCCCGGGAATAACTATGGCTACACCTTC; CDR3 protein: CASSHPGNNYGYTF
V gene: TRBV24-1; J gene: TRBJ2-1; D gene: TRBD1; clone size: -; CDR3 DNA: TGTGCCACCAGTGACACCTCGGACAGGGCAGGCTACAATGAGCAGTTCTTC; CDR3 protein: CATSDTSDRAGYNEQFF
V gene: TRBV30; J gene: TRBJ1-6; D gene: -; clone size: -; CDR3 DNA: TGTGCCTGGAGTGTACGTTCGGGCAGGGGAAAAAAACAGGCACCCCTCCACTTT; CDR3 protein: CAWSVRSGRGKKQAPLHF
V gene: TRBV3-1/TRBV3-2; J gene: TRBJ1-2; D gene: TRBD1; clone size: -; CDR3 DNA: TGTGCCAGCAGCCAAGCCGGGACAGGTGGGTTTGCCTATGGCTACACCTTC; CDR3 protein: CASSQAGTGGFAYGYTF
V gene: TRBV10-3; J gene: TRBJ2-3; D gene: TRBD1; clone size: -; CDR3 DNA: TGTGCCATCAGTGAGTCCGTGGGGACAGGGTCAGATACGCAGTATTTT; CDR3 protein: CAISESVGTGSDTQYF
V gene: TRBV9; J gene: TRBJ2-5; D gene: -; clone size: -; CDR3 DNA: TGTGCCAGCAGCCCGAGTATTCGAGAGACCCAGTACTTC; CDR3 protein: CASSPSIRETQYF
V gene: TRBV30; J gene: TRBJ2-6; D gene: -; clone size: few; CDR3 DNA: TGTGCCTGGACGGACGAGGGCGCTGGGGCCAACGTCCTGACTTTC; CDR3 protein: CAWTDEGAGANVLTF
V gene: TRBV30; J gene: TRBJ1-2; D gene: TRBD1; clone size: -; CDR3 DNA: TGTGCCTGGTTGGGGTCCAGGGGGCGCTTCTATGGCTACACCTTC; CDR3 protein: CAWLGSRGRFYGYTF
V gene: TRBV11-1; J gene: TRBJ2-5; D gene: -; clone size: -; CDR3 DNA: TGTGCCAGCAGCTCCCTCCAAGAGACCCAGTACTTC; CDR3 protein: CASSSLQETQYF
V gene: TRBV2; J gene: TRBJ1-2; D gene: TRBD1; clone size: -; CDR3 DNA: TGTGCCAGCGGGGACAGGGGGCTCTATGGCTACACCTTC; CDR3 protein: CASGDRGLYGYTF
V gene: TRBV13; J gene: TRBJ1-6; D gene: -; clone size: few; CDR3 DNA: TGTGCCAGCAGCCCGACACGTAATTCACCCCTCCACTTT; CDR3 protein: CASSPTRNSPLHF
V gene: TRBV7-8; J gene: TRBJ1-5; D gene: TRBD1; clone size: -; CDR3 DNA: TGTGCCAGCAGCCCGAGGTCAGGGGGTAGCCAGCCCCAGCATTTT; CDR3 protein: CASSPRSGGSQPQHF
V gene: TRBV2; J gene: TRBJ1-1; D gene: TRBD1; clone size: -; CDR3 DNA: TGTGCCAGCAGTCTGGGTAGGGGGCTACTCACTGAAGCTTTCTTT; CDR3 protein: CASSLGRGLLTEAFF
V gene: TRBV5-1; J gene: TRBJ2-7; D gene: TRBD1; clone size: -; CDR3 DNA: TGCGCCAGCAGCTTGGACGGGACAGGCCACTACGAGCAGTACTTC; CDR3 protein: CASSLDGTGHYEQYF
V gene: TRBV12-3/TRBV12-4; J gene: TRBJ1-1; D gene: -; clone size: -; CDR3 DNA: TGTGCCAGCAGTTTCGACAGAGACACTGAAGCTTTCTTT; CDR3 protein: CASSFDRDTEAFF
V gene: TRBV4-2; J gene: TRBJ1-2; D gene: TRBD1; clone size: -; CDR3 DNA: TGTGCCAGCAGCCAGACAGGACAGGGCTATGGCTACACCTTC; CDR3 protein: CASSQTGQGYGYTF
V gene: TRBV3-1/TRBV3-2; J gene: TRBJ2-1; D gene: TRBD2; clone size: few; CDR3 DNA: TGTGCCAGCAGCCATCTAGCGGGGGGCCCTGGTTACAATGAGCAGTTCTTC; CDR3 protein: CASSHLAGGPGYNEQFF
V gene: TRBV28; J gene: TRBJ2-3; D gene: TRBD2; clone size: -; CDR3 DNA: TGTGCCAGCAGTTCCCCCGGGACTAGCGGCACAGATACGCAGTATTTT; CDR3 protein: CASSSPGTSGTDTQYF
V gene: TRBV30; J gene: TRBJ1-2; D gene: -; clone size: -; CDR3 DNA: TGTGCCTGGAGTAAACGACAGCCTAATAACTATGGCTACACCTTC; CDR3 protein: CAWSKRQPNNYGYTF
V gene: TRBV5-1; J gene: TRBJ2-1; D gene: TRBD2; clone size: -; CDR3 DNA: TGCGCCAGCAGCATACGGACTAGCGGGGGGGCGAATGAGCAGTTCTTC; CDR3 protein: CASSIRTSGGANEQFF
V gene: TRBV29-1; J gene: TRBJ1-2; D gene: -; clone size: few; CDR3 DNA: -; CDR3 protein: CSVASGAPTF
V gene: TRBV2; J gene: TRBJ1-5; D gene: TRBD1; clone size: once; CDR3 DNA: TGTGCCAGCAGTGACCCCGGGACAGAGGTTTATCAGCCCCAGCATTTT; CDR3 protein: CASSDPGTEVYQPQHF
V gene: TRBV6-5; J gene: TRBJ1-3; D gene: TRBD1; clone size: -; CDR3 DNA: TGTGCCAGCAGAACGGGGACAGCTGCTGGAAACACCATATATTTT; CDR3 protein: CASRTGTAAGNTIYF
V gene: TRBV7-9; J gene: TRBJ1-2; D gene: TRBD1; clone size: -; CDR3 DNA: TGTGCCAGCAGCCGCGGACAGGGAGCGAGGGATGGCTACACCTTC; CDR3 protein: CASSRGQGARDGYTF
V gene: TRBV20-1; J gene: TRBJ2-1; D gene: -; clone size: -; CDR3 DNA: TGCAGTGCTAGTACGGGACTGATGAACAATGAGCAGTTCTTC; CDR3 protein: CSASTGLMNNEQFF
V gene: TRBV2; J gene: TRBJ1-2; D gene: -; clone size: -; CDR3 DNA: TGTGCCAGCAGTGAACAGGGCCACTATGGCTACACCTTC; CDR3 protein: CASSEQGHYGYTF
V gene: TRBV29-1; J gene: TRBJ2-2; D gene: TRBD1; clone size: -; CDR3 DNA: TGCAGCGTGCCGACAGGGGTAAACACCGGGGAGCTGTTTTTT; CDR3 protein: CSVPTGVNTGELFF
V gene: TRBV18; J gene: TRBJ1-3; D gene: TRBD1; clone size: once; CDR3 DNA: TGTGCCAGCTCACCGGGACAGGGCTCTGGAAACACCATATATTTT; CDR3 protein: CASSPGQGSGNTIYF
V gene: TRBV6-1; J gene: TRBJ2-6; D gene: -; clone size: -; CDR3 DNA: TGTGCCAGCAGTGACCTAGCTGGGGCCAACGTCCTGACTTTC; CDR3 protein: CASSDLAGANVLTF
V gene: TRBV5-1; J gene: TRBJ2-1; D gene: TRBD1; clone size: -; CDR3 DNA: TGCGCCAGCAGCTTGGCGACAGGGTTCTACAATGAGCAGTTCTTC; CDR3 protein: CASSLATGFYNEQFF
V gene: TRBV7-9; J gene: TRBJ1-3; D gene: TRBD1; clone size: -; CDR3 DNA: TGTGCCAGCAGCGCCGGGACAGGGCCAGGAAACACCATATATTTT; CDR3 protein: CASSAGTGPGNTIYF
V gene: TRBV3-1/TRBV3-2; J gene: TRBJ1-2; D gene: -; clone size: -; CDR3 DNA: TGTGCCAGCAGCCTGGACAGAAATGGCTACACCTTC; CDR3 protein: CASSLDRNGYTF
V gene: TRBV29-1; J gene: TRBJ2-1; D gene: -; clone size: once; CDR3 DNA: TGCAGCGTTGAAGGGAAAGAGGTCAGTGAGCAGTTCTTC; CDR3 protein: CSVEGKEVSEQFF
V gene: TRBV5-1; J gene: TRBJ2-7; D gene: TRBD1; clone size: -; CDR3 DNA: TGCGCCAGCAGCAGTGGGCCAGGGGGCGTCTACGAGCAGTACTTC; CDR3 protein: CASSSGPGGVYEQYF
V gene: TRBV5-5; J gene: TRBJ2-7; D gene: -; clone size: few; CDR3 DNA: TGTGCCAGCAGCTTGGGGAGGACAGCCGCCTACGAGCAGTACTTC; CDR3 protein: CASSLGRTAAYEQYF
V gene: TRBV5-4; J gene: TRBJ1-2; D gene: TRBD1; clone size: -; CDR3 DNA: TGTGCCAGCAGCCCGACCGGGACAGGGGCTATTGGGTACACCTTC; CDR3 protein: CASSPTGTGAIGYTF
V gene: TRBV11-1; J gene: TRBJ1-1; D gene: -; clone size: -; CDR3 DNA: TGTGCCAGCAGCCCCCGACTGGTACCCATGAACACTGAAGCTTTCTTT; CDR3 protein: CASSPRLVPMNTEAFF
V gene: TRBV18; J gene: TRBJ2-6; D gene: TRBD1; clone size: -; CDR3 DNA: TGTGCCAGCTCACCAGGGACAGGGGAGGGTGCGGCTGGGGCCAACGTCCTGACTTTC; CDR3 protein: CASSPGTGEGAAGANVLTF